This T cell receptor (beta chain) was sequenced in a study of blood T cell repertoires in COVID-19. Background on the study: Sample material is recorded as cDNA or gDNA derived from T cells, B-cell-depleted T cells, or PBMCs.

Trimming took 1 base from V and 1 from J, leaving 8 bases between them. CDR1 and CDR2 from the germline V gene are SGHDT and YYEEEE. CDR3 length: 14 amino acids. The data were produced by immunoSEQ multiplex PCR, yet TCRdb's version contains in-frame clones alone and is incomplete. This sample has hundreds of thousands of clones, with approximately 90% found just once. This TCR came from a man in his fifties with COVID-19, enrolled during active disease. Input material: peripheral blood. The chain is built from TRBV5-6 and TRBJ1-1; D not resolved. The CDR3 sequence is CASSLPDKNTEAFF. DNA of the CDR3: TGTGCCAGCAGCTTGCCCGACAAGAACACTGAAGCTTTCTTT.